These T cell receptor beta chains were read from a single sample in a study of blood T cell repertoires in COVID-19. Assay used: immunoSEQ multiplex PCR; TCRdb lists only in-frame clones, some missing. The data show some 200,000 clones, around 87% seen once. Sequencing was done on a sample of peripheral blood. These receptor sequences come from a man aged 35 to 55 with active or convalescent COVID-19. Each CDR3 is given with its conserved first and last residue. A D gene is named only where the DNA matches it firmly. The size of a clone is reported for some rows only, either as once, few or many, or as a class for expanded clones.

d_gene	v_gene	j_gene	abundance	CDR3aa	CDR3nt
TRBD2	TRBV5-4	TRBJ2-3	NA	CASSLLTSGGNTDTQYF	TGTGCCAGCAGCCTACTGACTAGCGGGGGGAACACAGATACGCAGTATTTT
NA	TRBV14	TRBJ2-5	NA	CASSPSQGIMETQYF	TGTGCCAGCAGCCCCTCTCAGGGAATTATGGAGACCCAGTACTTC
TRBD2	TRBV6-2/TRBV6-3	TRBJ2-3	NA	CASSYGLAGGLTDTQYF	TGTGCCAGCAGTTACGGACTAGCGGGGGGGCTCACAGATACGCAGTATTTT
TRBD1	TRBV9	TRBJ2-2	NA	CASSVGPGGDTGELFF	TGTGCCAGCAGCGTAGGGCCAGGGGGCGACACCGGGGAGCTGTTTTTT
TRBD1	TRBV12-3/TRBV12-4	TRBJ1-5	NA	CASRRTGAQPQHF	TGTGCCAGCAGGCGGACAGGGGCACAGCCCCAGCATTTT
NA	TRBV2	TRBJ1-2	NA	CASSGWTDYGYTF	TGTGCCAGCAGTGGGTGGACAGATTATGGCTACACCTTC
NA	TRBV5-5	TRBJ2-1	NA	CASSLRQASYNEQFF	TGTGCCAGCAGCTTGCGACAGGCGTCCTACAATGAGCAGTTCTTC
TRBD1	TRBV12-5	TRBJ2-3	NA	CASVPTGGTDTQYF	TGTGCTAGTGTCCCGACAGGGGGCACAGATACGCAGTATTTT
TRBD1	TRBV7-2	TRBJ1-2	NA	CASSLSGGGYTF	TGTGCCAGCAGCCTATCAGGGGGTGGCTACACCTTC
NA	TRBV9	TRBJ1-3	NA	CASSETTGHLSSGNTIYF	TGTGCCAGCAGCGAAACAACGGGACATTTGTCCTCTGGAAACACCATATATTTT
NA	TRBV9	TRBJ1-5	NA	CASSVGISNQPQHF	TGTGCCAGCAGCGTAGGTATTAGCAATCAGCCCCAGCATTTT
TRBD2	TRBV5-5	TRBJ2-1	once	CASSLGALGLPNGSEQFF	TGTGCCAGCAGCTTGGGAGCTTTGGGACTACCAAATGGTAGTGAGCAGTTCTTC
NA	TRBV10-3	TRBJ1-5	NA	CAISESAVGGQPQHF	TGTGCCATCAGTGAGTCGGCAGTAGGGGGTCAGCCCCAGCATTTT
NA	TRBV27	TRBJ1-2	NA	CASSTLGGVTNYGYTF	TGTGCCAGCAGCACGCTGGGCGGGGTTACTAACTATGGCTACACCTTC
NA	TRBV28	TRBJ1-6	NA	CASSFDRFHLNSPLHF	TGTGCCAGCAGTTTCGACAGGTTCCATCTTAATTCACCCCTCCACTTT
TRBD2	TRBV4-1	TRBJ2-2	NA	CASSQAPPGLAGGHGGELFF	TGCGCCAGCAGCCAAGCCCCCCCGGGACTAGCGGGGGGGCATGGCGGGGAGCTGTTTTTT
TRBD1	TRBV7-3	TRBJ2-7	NA	CASSARQGASEQYF	TGTGCCAGCAGCGCCAGACAGGGGGCTTCCGAGCAGTACTTC
NA	TRBV27	TRBJ1-6	NA	CASSLLGGNSPLHF	TGTGCCAGCAGTTTATTGGGAGGGAACTCACCCCTCCACTTT
NA	TRBV6-5	TRBJ2-7	NA	CASGRRTFSYEQYF	TGTGCCAGCGGTAGGAGGACGTTCTCCTACGAGCAGTACTTC
NA	TRBV18	TRBJ1-6	NA	CASSLRGSDGPLHF	TGTGCCAGCTCACTCAGGGGCTCGGACGGTCCCCTCCACTTT
NA	TRBV5-1	TRBJ1-1	NA	CASSLGGQRTEAFF	TGCGCCAGCAGCTTGGGGGGGCAACGTACTGAAGCTTTCTTT
NA	TRBV2	TRBJ2-2	NA	CASTRGGGGPPYTGELFF	TGTGCCAGCACTAGAGGGGGCGGGGGGCCTCCCTACACCGGGGAGCTGTTTTTT
NA	TRBV19	TRBJ1-1	NA	CASSKARGGTEAFF	TGTGCCAGTAGTAAGGCCAGGGGTGGAACTGAAGCTTTCTTT
TRBD1	TRBV7-9	TRBJ1-6	NA	CASSSGPPGGNNSPLHF	TGTGCCAGCAGCTCCGGGCCCCCAGGGGGCAACAATTCACCCCTCCACTTT
TRBD1	TRBV5-1	TRBJ1-1	NA	CASSFYGTETEAFF	TGCGCCAGCAGCTTCTACGGGACAGAAACTGAAGCTTTCTTT
TRBD2	TRBV30	TRBJ2-2	NA	CAWSVLAGPGELFF	TGTGCCTGGAGTGTATTAGCGGGGCCCGGGGAGCTGTTTTTT
NA	TRBV19	TRBJ1-4	NA	CASRTPVETGEKLFF	TGTGCCAGTAGGACCCCTGTTGAGACTGGTGAAAAACTGTTTTTT
TRBD1	TRBV6-5	TRBJ1-6	NA	CASSYGDSTNSPLHF	TGTGCCAGCAGTTACGGGGACAGCACTAATTCACCCCTCCACTTT
NA	TRBV5-1	TRBJ2-3	NA	CASSYTLQKGGAYTQYF	TGCGCCAGCAGCTACACCCTGCAAAAAGGAGGGGCCTATACGCAGTATTTT